This TCR beta chain appears in the sequencing data of a study of response to subunit inactivated influenza vaccine. Study results and limitations: The authors proposed limited new T cell recruitment per seasonal influenza vaccination.

V shed 1 base and J shed 3 bases, with 4 bases lying between them. The CDR3 totals 13 residues. Germline CDR1 and CDR2: SGHRS and YFSETQ. TCRdb redid the calling of the RT-PCR reads with MiXCR, one entry per CDR3 protein. The top ten hold about 12% of the sample, which has 400,000 to 650,000 distinct CDR3 sequences, less than 7.5% seen once. This clonotype was observed many times. Its antigen remains unknown. Sequencing used PBMCs from blood, obtained 23 months after vaccination. The source is a man between 50 and 75 years old who received an inactivated influenza vaccine. V usage is TRBV5-1 and J usage is TRBJ2-2, with D uncertain. Here the CDR3 DNA reads TGCGCCAGCAGCTTGCTCGACACCGGGGAGCTGTTTTTT. This codes for CASSLLDTGELFF. The entire variable domain, with the rest obtained from reference TRBV5-1 and TRBJ2-2, is as follows: KAGVTQTPRYLIKTRGQQVTLSCSPISGHRSVSWYQQTPGQGLQFLFEYFSETQRNKGNFPGRFSGRQFSNSRSEMNVSTLELGDSALYLCASSLLDTGELFFGEGSRLTVL.